This T cell receptor beta chain was documented in a study of T cells expressing NK-cell markers. Study context: The authors derived TCR beta repertoires from sorted CD3+CD56+NKG2C+, CD3+CD56+NKG2C- and CD3+CD56-NKG2C+ T cells. Seven of eight sequenced donors tested HCMV-seropositive; one tested seronegative.

Study outcomes and limitations: The HCMV specificity of the expanded NKG2C+ T cell clones stayed unresolved.

UMIs accompanied the 5'RACE template switching by which TCR beta cDNA was made. TCRdb derives one entry per CDR3 protein from the 5' RACE reads, leaving out DNA. This table holds 550,000 to 600,000 distinct CDR3 sequences. This CDR3 comprises 19 residues. From germline, CDR1 is DFQATT and CDR2 SNEGSKA (reference sequence). About this clonotype itself: Its antigen is still unknown.

This clonotype was obtained from a man younger than 30 in good health. The sequenced sample was blood T cells: a sorted CD56 or NKG2C T cell subset, CD4+ or CD8+ T cells, or bulk PBMC T cells (not recorded which). This chain uses TRBV20-1 with TRBJ2-5; TCRdb picks TRBD2, but there is no DNA to check that call. Here the CDR3 reads CSARDRGTSGVWGLETQYF.